The 6 T cell receptor beta chains listed next were all sequenced from one sample in a study of T cell responses to AZD1222 COVID-19 vaccine. Here immunoSEQ multiplex PCR was the method, and the copy in TCRdb shows in-frame clones only, minus some. The sample records some 130,000 clones, roughly 80% being singletons. This specimen was peripheral blood, taken on day 0 of AZD1222 vaccination. The source is an adult in good health.

The genes are TRBV29-1 and TRBJ1-2, with D possibly matching TRBD1 (5 bases). This CDR3 is 13 amino acids long. The germline V gene has CDR1 SQVTM and CDR2 ANQGSEA. V dropped 3 bases and J dropped 4 bases, with 12 bases sitting between them. The chain's CDR3 is CSVEAQGGYGYTF. The DNA for the CDR3 is TGCAGCGTTGAGGCGCAGGGCGGCTATGGCTACACCTTC.

The rearrangement links TRBV4-2 to TRBJ1-5; no firm D call. CDR3 length: 18 residues. In germline, CDR1 is LGHNA, CDR2 YNFKEQ. V was shortened by 3 bases and J by 2 bases, with 20 bases between the two germline ends. The CDR3: CASSHMEGGVSGNQPQHF. Written as DNA, the CDR3 is TGTGCCAGCAGCCATATGGAAGGCGGGGTTTCTGGCAATCAGCCCCAGCATTTT.

The chain has TRBV18 and TRBJ2-5, with unresolved D. Looked up from germline, CDR1 is KGHSH and CDR2 is LQKENI. V lost 3 bases and J 1 base, leaving 9 bases between the germline ends. CDR3 size: 14 residues. CDR3 sequence: CASSPQEPQETQYF. The CDR3, as DNA: TGTGCCAGCTCACCCCAAGAGCCCCAAGAGACCCAGTACTTC.

The V and J genes are TRBV5-1 and TRBJ2-3; 14 nucleotides line up with TRBD2. Trimming cost V 0 bases and J 5 bases; bases outside gene matches: 8. The CDR3 extends over 18 amino acids. Per the germline V gene, CDR1 is SGHRS and CDR2 is YFSETQ. CDR3 sequence (DNA): TGCGCCAGCAGCTTGGGACTAGCGGGGGGGCCAGCAGGAGATACGCAGTATTTT. Amino acids: CASSLGLAGGPAGDTQYF.

V usage is TRBV5-1 and J usage is TRBJ2-6, with D hard to call. Germline assignment: CDR1 SGHRS and CDR2 YFSETQ. V lost 4 bases, J lost 0 bases, and 11 bases lay in between. CDR3 length: 16 amino acids. Here the CDR3 reads CASSGRTDSGANVLTF. The CDR3 DNA follows: TGCGCCAGCAGCGGACGGACGGACTCTGGGGCCAACGTCCTGACTTTC.

The chain uses TRBV5-1 and TRBJ1-1; 7 positions agree with TRBD1. This CDR3 is built from 18 residues. The germline CDR1 and CDR2 sequences are SGHRS and YFSETQ. Germline trimming cut 4 bases from V and 1 base from J; bases unmatched to any gene: 16. DNA of the CDR3: TGCGCCAGCAGCCCGGAGATAGTAGGGGGCAAGAGGAACACTGAAGCTTTCTTT. Translated, it gives CASSPEIVGGKRNTEAFF.